The rows below give T cell receptor beta chains drawn from one sample of a study of human T cells and chemical hapten exposure. TCRdb passed the RACE reads through MiXCR, listing each CDR3 protein once. The sample has about 85,000 distinct CDR3 sequences, roughly 11% seen once; the top ten hold more than 1.5%. The specimen was whole blood, collected in connection with sensitization to the hapten diphenylcyclopropenone (DPC). Receptors were obtained from a man aged 18 to 30 with alopecia areata. Some clones in this sample may be carry-over from other donors' samples. The CDR3 runs from the conserved cysteine through the conserved F or W. D genes are given only for firm matches. Rows give clone size only sometimes, using once, few, many, or a class for an expanded clone.

v_call	j_call	d_call	clone_size	cdr3_aa	cdr3_nt
TRBV5-1	TRBJ1-2	.	few	CASSLTGRSVMQGYTF	TGCGCCAGCAGCTTGACTGGCAGGTCGGTTATGCAGGGCTACACCTTC
TRBV6-6	TRBJ2-3	.	.	CASSWAGTDTQYF	TGTGCCAGCAGTTGGGCAGGGACAGATACGCAGTATTTT
TRBV10-3	TRBJ1-2	TRBD1	many	CAINEGDRAYGYTF	TGTGCCATCAACGAGGGGGACAGAGCCTATGGCTACACCTTC
TRBV6-5	TRBJ1-5	.	.	CASSLNIIGQPQHF	TGTGCCAGCAGCCTAAATATTATCGGACAGCCCCAGCATTTT
TRBV10-1	TRBJ2-7	.	.	CASSEEGWGEQYF	TGCGCCAGCAGTGAGGAGGGTTGGGGCGAGCAGTACTTC
TRBV6-5	TRBJ1-1	.	.	CASSSRQVEPEAFF	TGTGCCAGCAGTTCCCGACAGGTCGAACCTGAAGCTTTCTTT
TRBV7-9	TRBJ2-1	TRBD1	many	CASSPQGSGGNNEQFF	TGTGCCAGCAGCCCCCAGGGCTCAGGGGGTAACAATGAGCAGTTCTTC
TRBV29-1	TRBJ1-1	.	many	CSVVSGGNTEAFF	TGCAGCGTTGTGTCCGGGGGGAACACTGAAGCTTTCTTT
TRBV4-3	TRBJ2-1	.	few	CASSQDRNEQFF	TGCGCCAGCAGCCAAGATCGGAACGAGCAGTTCTTC
TRBV27	TRBJ1-1	.	few	CASSSVFRDKNTEAFF	TGTGCCAGCAGTTCTGTATTCAGGGACAAGAACACTGAAGCTTTCTTT
TRBV2	TRBJ1-1	.	few	CASSRKWQLAFF	TGTGCCAGCAGCCGAAAGTGGCAACTAGCTTTCTTT
TRBV11-1	TRBJ1-1	.	.	CASSLTVENTEAFF	TGTGCCAGCAGCTTAACGGTCGAGAACACTGAAGCTTTCTTT
TRBV7-6	TRBJ2-1	.	.	CASSFRERNEQFF	TGTGCCAGCAGCTTTCGTGAGAGGAATGAGCAGTTCTTC
TRBV18	TRBJ1-5	.	many	CASSPPGSRYNQPQHF	TGTGCCAGCTCACCACCGGGCAGCAGGTACAATCAGCCCCAGCATTTT
TRBV7-6	TRBJ1-5	TRBD1	many	CASSEGQGVNQPQHF	TGTGCCAGCAGCGAGGGACAGGGCGTCAATCAGCCCCAGCATTTT
TRBV7-3	TRBJ2-3	TRBD2	few	CASAGVKGDTQYF	TGTGCCAGTGCGGGGGTTAAGGGAGATACGCAGTATTTT
TRBV11-2	TRBJ2-7	.	few	CASSLTGQPYEQYF	TGTGCCAGCAGCTTGACGGGGCAACCCTACGAGCAGTACTTC
TRBV11-2	TRBJ1-2	.	many	CASSLPFREDGYTF	TGTGCCAGCAGCTTACCATTCCGGGAGGATGGCTACACCTTC